This T cell receptor beta chain was profiled in a study of spatial heterogeneity in lung cancer. Study in general: Detection consistently yielded more beta chains than alpha chains.

In the library, each TCR cDNA molecule bore its own unique molecular identifier. TCRdb reprocessed the 5' RACE reads with MiXCR, giving one entry per CDR3 protein. This sample yields around 7,200 distinct CDR3 sequences, of which 5.4% are seen a single time; about 8.1% belongs to the top ten. Time point here: sample taken at primary tumor resection. Whole RNA from tumor, nontumor lung or frozen PBMC was sequenced unsorted. There were approximately 69 donors, all of them untreated patients with early-stage non-small cell lung cancer. There are many counts of this clonotype. This receptor was identified in a female donor with early-stage non-small cell lung cancer. Sequenced material: normal lung tissue next to the tumor, taken at surgery.

The CDR3 sequence: CASRGQGYQPQHF. CDR3 in DNA: TGTGCCAGCAGGGGACAGGGGTACCAGCCCCAGCATTTT. V usage is TRBV27 and J usage is TRBJ1-5; the match to TRBD1 covers 10 bases. CDR1 and CDR2 (germline): MNHEY, SMNVEV (reference sequence). The CDR3 has 13 residues. J gave up 7 bases and V 6 bases, and 3 bases lay outside the gene matches.